A selection of T cell receptor beta chains follows, all from one sample in a study of CD8+CD57+ T cells in acquired aplastic anemia. MiXCR, run by TCRdb on the reads, gives a single entry per CDR3 protein. The sample lists about 240,000 distinct CDR3 sequences; about 44% were seen once. Sequencing was carried out using sorted CD4+, CD8+, or CD8+CD57+ T cells (not recorded which) from PBMCs. These receptors came from a human donor with aplastic anemia. Each CDR3 is given with its conserved first and last residue. A D gene is named only where the DNA matches it firmly. Clone sizes are given selectively: once, few, many, or a class where the clone is expanded.

>TRBV6-4|-|16|many|TRBJ2-1
TGTGCCAGCAGTGACTCGATTCGCGGGGACATCAATGAGCAGTTCTTC
CASSDSIRGDINEQFF
>TRBV2|TRBD1|15|many|TRBJ2-3
TGTGCCAGCAGTATTATGAGGGGGCTGAGGAATACGCAGTATTTT
CASSIMRGLRNTQYF
>TRBV5-1|TRBD2|15|-|TRBJ2-3
TGCGCCAGCAGCCCGACCGGGACTAAGTCAGATACGCAGTATTTT
CASSPTGTKSDTQYF
>TRBV20-1|TRBD1|15|-|TRBJ2-3
TGCAGTGCTGACAGGGACAGGTCGTTCACAGATACGCAGTATTTT
CSADRDRSFTDTQYF
>TRBV9|TRBD1|15|many|TRBJ2-5
TGTGCCAGCAGCTCCCGGGACAGGATTAAAGAGACCCAGTACTTC
CASSSRDRIKETQYF
>TRBV25-1|TRBD1|14|many|TRBJ2-5
TGTGCCAGCAGTGAGTCAGGGGACAGGGAGACCCAGTACTTC
CASSESGDRETQYF
>TRBV7-9|TRBD1|20|once|TRBJ2-7
TGTGCCTGGAGACCAGATGTAGGGACAGGGTCGCGTTTGGGATCCTACGAGCAGTACTTC
CAWRPDVGTGSRLGSYEQYF
>TRBV19|-|15|-|TRBJ1-4
TGTGCCAGCAGTCACCTCGCGGGTGATACTGAAAAACTGTTTTTT
CASSHLAGDTEKLFF
>TRBV6-5|-|17|few|TRBJ1-1
TGTGCCAGCAGTGAAGTAAGCTGGGTAGGCGTCGACACTGAAGCTTTCTTT
CASSEVSWVGVDTEAFF
>TRBV19|TRBD1|17|-|TRBJ1-1
TGTGCCAGTAGTTCTTTTGGGACAGGGGGTCTCATGACTGAAGCTTTCTTT
CASSSFGTGGLMTEAFF
>TRBV7-8|-|14|many|TRBJ2-7
TGTGCCAGCAGCTTTGGGGTGACGGATTACGGGCAGTACTTC
CASSFGVTDYGQYF
>TRBV29-1|-|11|-|TRBJ2-3
TGCAGCGCTTACACGGCAGATACGCAGTATTTT
CSAYTADTQYF
>TRBV7-7|TRBD1|15|-|TRBJ1-1
TGTGCCAGCAGCTTAGGTCGACAGGGATTTACTGAAGCTTTCTTT
CASSLGRQGFTEAFF
>TRBV5-1|-|15|-|TRBJ2-7
TGCGCCAGCAGGAAAATAACAGGAAACTCCTACGAGCAGTACTTC
CASRKITGNSYEQYF
>TRBV7-6|TRBD1|14|-|TRBJ2-7
TGTGCCAGCAGCTGGACAGGGCCGCAGAAGGAGCAGTACTTC
CASSWTGPQKEQYF